This T cell receptor beta chain appears in the sequencing data of a study of tumor and adjacent non-tumor tissue in lung cancer. Study-level information: About 4.17 million productive TCRbeta reads were obtained per sample on average. Study-level points and caveats: Top 100 clones took a larger repertoire share in normal lung.

This clonotype was counted many times. Its antigen is as yet unknown. The CDR3 carries no conserved terminal phenylalanine or tryptophan, so it likely arises from a read error. The template was RNA from unsorted bulk tissue. The V end was cut by 0 bases, the J end by 6 bases, with 12 bases between. This CDR3 is 14 amino acids long. The germline V gene encodes CDR1 SGHAT and CDR2 FQNNGV. Three rounds of nested PCR, following a modified ARM-PCR protocol, produced the TCRbeta library. TCRdb analysed the multiplex PCR reads with MiXCR anew, one entry per CDR3 protein. The sample carries approximately 65,000 distinct CDR3 sequences, almost 60% recorded once.

The sequenced material came from lung tumor tissue. This chain joins TRBV11-2 and TRBJ2-7; D possibly corresponds to TRBD1 (5 bases). The source of this sequence is a man in his fifties or sixties with non-small cell lung cancer. DNA for the CDR3: TGTGCCAGCAGCTTAGAGGTCCAGGGTGCCGAGCAGTACCTC. It encodes CASSLEVQGAEQYL.